The 16 T cell receptor beta chains below were found in one sample sequenced in a study of graft-versus-host responses after intestinal transplantation. The assay was immunoSEQ multiplex PCR, and TCRdb's table has in-frame clones only and misses some. The sample has tens of thousands of clones; roughly four fifths are singletons. What these receptors recognize is not known. The material was unstimulated CD8+ T cells sorted from spleen or lymph node cells, obtained before intestinal transplant. All receptors derive from a human donor who received an intestinal transplant.

In this sample, this clone turned up a few times. The DNA of the CDR3 is TGTGCCACCGCGACAGGCGCTGGAAACACCATATATTTT. It translates to CATATGAGNTIYF. The chain employs TRBV28 and TRBJ1-3, with D possibly TRBD1 on 6 matching bases. The CDR3 runs to 13 residues. Germline CDR1 is MDHEN and CDR2 is SYDVKM. V lost 10 bases and J 2 bases, leaving 12 bases between the germline ends.

This sequence joins TRBV13 and TRBJ2-5; D might be TRBD2 (5 bases). Trimming cost V 3 bases and J 7 bases, with 12 bases left between them. The CDR3 is 13 amino acids. Germline V CDR1 and CDR2: PRHDT, FYEKMQ (reference sequence). The CDR3 nucleotides are TGTGCCAGCAGCTTTGAGGGAAGAGGGACCCAGTACTTC. The encoded protein is CASSFEGRGTQYF.

The chain recombines TRBV13 with TRBJ2-7; the D is unclear. Germline V gene lookup returns CDR1 PRHDT and CDR2 FYEKMQ (reference sequence). The CDR3 runs 14 residues. Trimming left V 1 base short and J 6 bases short, with 13 bases between. CDR3 residues: CASSLAERKGEQYF. The CDR3 bases are TGTGCCAGCAGCTTAGCAGAAAGGAAGGGCGAGCAGTACTTC.

This clone appeared a few times. This chain joins TRBV27 and TRBJ1-5, with TRBD1 matching 9 bases. CDR3 length: 14 residues. Per the germline V gene, CDR1 is MNHEY and CDR2 is SMNVEV (reference sequence). V lost 6 bases, J lost 4 bases, and 4 bases stayed unmatched. CDR3 loop: CASSLGTGNQPQHF. The CDR3 DNA sequence: TGTGCCAGCAGCCTCGGGACAGGGAATCAGCCCCAGCATTTT.

J is TRBJ2-5 and V is TRBV5-4; TRBD1 matches at 10 bases. The CDR3 contains 15 residues. J was trimmed by 7 bases and V by 5 bases; bases with no gene match: 11. The germline V gene encodes CDR1 SGHNT and CDR2 YYREEE (reference sequence). The chain's CDR3 is CASSTGTGDWGTQYF. In DNA form, the CDR3 reads TGTGCCAGCAGTACCGGGACAGGGGACTGGGGGACCCAGTACTTC.

This clone was detected once. The chain joins TRBV6-5 to TRBJ1-6; tentatively, D is TRBD1 (5 bases). The CDR3 covers 13 residues. V dropped 6 bases and J dropped 6 bases, with 9 bases sitting between them. Germline lookup yields CDR1 MNHEY and CDR2 SVGAGI. The CDR3 DNA reads as TGTGCCAGCAGCTCGACAGTTAATTCACCCCTCCACTTT. This translates into CASSSTVNSPLHF.

This chain connects TRBV25-1 to TRBJ2-1; 7 bases match TRBD1. The CDR3 contains 14 residues. V shed 5 bases and J 9 bases; nucleotides not matched to a gene: 10. Germline V gene data show CDR1 as MGHDK and CDR2 as SYGVNS. The CDR3 DNA reads as TGTGCCAGCAGTCAGGGGGTCTGGTCGGGTGAGCAGTTCTTC. Encoded protein: CASSQGVWSGEQFF.

V is TRBV4-1 and J is TRBJ1-3; possible D gene TRBD1, 5 bases. V shed 1 base and J shed 0 bases, with 16 bases lying between them. The CDR3 has 18 residues. CDR1 is MGHRA and CDR2 is YSYEKL in the germline V gene. The chain's CDR3 is CASSQGFEGAYSGNTIYF. The CDR3 coding sequence is TGCGCCAGCAGCCAAGGCTTCGAAGGGGCTTACTCTGGAAACACCATATATTTT.

The chain couples TRBV5-6 to TRBJ1-1; 7 bases align to TRBD1. V was clipped by 3 bases and J by 5 bases; unmatched bases: 4. Germline CDR1 reads SGHDT; CDR2 reads YYEEEE. The CDR3 is 13 residues long. The CDR3 loop reads CASSSGTATEAFF. DNA for the CDR3: TGTGCCAGCAGCTCCGGGACAGCGACTGAAGCTTTCTTT.

The chain joins TRBV7-9 to TRBJ2-3; tentative D call: TRBD1 (5 bases). Germline values: CDR1 SEHNR, CDR2 FQNEAQ (reference sequence). The CDR3 runs 12 residues. Trimming shortened V by 4 bases and J by 5 bases, and 7 bases separated the two germline ends. This CDR3 reads CASSSDRDTQYF. CDR3 DNA: TGTGCCAGCAGCTCCGACAGAGATACGCAGTATTTT.

The gene calls are TRBV7-9 and TRBJ2-1; D is perhaps TRBD2 (5 bases). The CDR3 loop spans 15 amino acids. The ends were cut back, 5 bases at V and 3 bases at J, with 14 bases in the middle. The V gene's germline CDR1 is SEHNR and CDR2 FQNEAQ (reference sequence). The CDR3 DNA reads as TGTGCCAGCAGCCCGGCCGGCGGGTACTACAATGAGCAGTTCTTC. Residues: CASSPAGGYYNEQFF. The full variable domain, in which reference TRBV7-9 and TRBJ2-1 provide the parts outside the CDR3, is DTGVSQNPRHKITKRGQNVTFRCDPISEHNRLYWYRQTLGQGPEFLTYFQNEAQLEKSRLLSDRFSAERPKGSFSTLEIQRTEQGDSAMYLCASSPAGGYYNEQFFGPGTRLTVL.

The chain uses TRBV29-1 and TRBJ2-5; D remains ambiguous. Germline CDR1 SQVTM, CDR2 ANQGSEA. The CDR3 spans 14 residues. Trimming took off 0 bases at V and 5 bases at J, with 13 bases between the two ends. CDR3 protein: CSVEDLTSEETQYF. CDR3 in DNA: TGCAGCGTTGAAGATTTGACCTCGGAGGAGACCCAGTACTTC.

This CDR3 reads CASSEARTRLNTEAFF. CDR3 bases: TGTGCCAGCAGTGAAGCCCGGACGAGACTGAACACTGAAGCTTTCTTT. V gene TRBV6-1 combines with J gene TRBJ1-1; unclear D gene. Per germline, CDR1 MNHNS and CDR2 SASEGT. The CDR3 contains 16 residues. V lost 0 bases and J lost 0, with 11 bases in between.

V usage is TRBV21-1 and J usage is TRBJ2-7; the table's D call, TRBD1, was not checked against the DNA. TRBV21-1 is given as a pseudogene. The CDR3 loop spans 17 amino acids. As DNA, the CDR3 is TGTGCCAGCAAGGGGCGGGACAGACCATCAAGCGCCTACGAGCAGTACTTC. Its protein is CASKGRDRPSSAYEQYF.

In this sample, this clone turned up once. The chain couples TRBV6-1 to TRBJ2-3; a possible D gene is TRBD2 (6 bases). V shed 1 base and J shed 1 base, with 12 bases lying between them. This CDR3 region has 16 residues. Germline V gene lookup returns CDR1 MNHNS and CDR2 SASEGT. The CDR3, as DNA: TGTGCCAGCAGTGAAGTGGGGGACTTGGGCACAGATACGCAGTATTTT. It translates to CASSEVGDLGTDTQYF.

The genes are TRBV14 and TRBJ2-1; TRBD1 matches 7 bases. Trimming at V came to 1 base and at J to 8 bases, leaving 11 bases not matched to a gene. This CDR3 region has 16 residues. CDR1 and CDR2 (germline): SGHDN, FVKESK. This chain's CDR3 is CASSQAGQTLFDEQFF. For the CDR3, the DNA is TGTGCCAGCAGCCAAGCGGGACAGACCTTGTTCGATGAGCAGTTCTTC.